This T cell receptor beta chain stems from a study of T cells in Graves' hyperthyroidism and ophthalmopathy. Whole-study results and caveats: Ophthalmopathy, which appeared later, was predicted by the model a median approximately six months before onset. In the analysis, a 13 V-J model separated ophthalmopathy from stable hyperthyroidism. Most expanded thyroid clonotypes above 0.001 recurred in blood.

The CDR3 consists of 17 residues. Trimming removed 1 base at V and 1 base at J, with 20 bases between. Germline V gene sequence: CDR1 DFQATT, CDR2 SNEGSKA (reference sequence). A note on this clonotype: Its antigen is unknown.

Researchers took RNA transcripts and amplified the TCR beta CDR3 regions from them. HTBI primers were employed in a first-round RT-PCR of the TCR CDR3. TCRdb processed the multiplex PCR reads anew with MiXCR; each CDR3 protein has one entry. The sample holds around 260,000 distinct CDR3 sequences; 20% to 30% are singletons and the top ten take about 25%. The source is a man aged 35-49 years with Graves' hyperthyroidism that later progressed to Graves' ophthalmopathy. The chain employs TRBV20-1 and TRBJ2-7; a possible D gene is TRBD2 (5 bases). Input material: blood. The CDR3 reads CSARARPFTSGSYEQYF. For the CDR3, the DNA is TGCAGTGCTAGAGCTCGCCCCTTTACTAGTGGGTCCTACGAGCAGTACTTC.